This T cell receptor (beta chain) was captured in a study of tumor-infiltrating lymphocytes in oesophageal squamous cell carcinoma. MiXCR was run by TCRdb on the PCR reads, yielding one entry per CDR3 protein. The sample has 18,000 or so distinct CDR3 sequences; roughly two fifths are singletons. The CDR3 has 14 amino acids. V dropped 8 bases and J dropped 7 bases, with 21 bases sitting between them. This clonotype was counted at least ten times. It may be a read error: a sequence one base away is much more abundant. This receptor was identified in a female donor with esophageal squamous cell carcinoma. The sample comprised normal esophageal tissue next to the tumor. This chain links TRBV12-3 or TRBV12-4 with TRBJ2-7; either TRBD1 or TRBD2 may supply D (6 bases each). CDR3 sequence (DNA): TGTGCCAGCCTTAGAGGGGGGAGTTTCAATGAGCAGTACTTC. Encoded protein: CASLRGGSFNEQYF.